This T cell receptor beta chain comes out of a study of graft-versus-host responses after intestinal transplantation. Looking at the study overall: Isolated intestinal, liver-intestinal, or multivisceral transplants were what recipients had. Induction using anti-thymocyte globulin, followed by tacrolimus and steroids for 2 to 4 years, was given to all recipients. Findings and limits, study-wide: Researchers found GvH clones in recipient marrow, and some showed up first in ileum or blood.

This table comes from immunoSEQ multiplex PCR, and its TCRdb copy is limited to in-frame clones, with some not included. Among 100,000 to 120,000 clones, 80% to 95% were seen once, and the ten largest hold 0.45% to 0.65%. Worth noting for this clone: Antigen: not known.

This CDR3 is 16 amino acids long. Germline V gene data show CDR1 as MGHDK and CDR2 as SYGVNS. J was trimmed by 5 bases and V by 0 bases; bases with no gene match: 5. The V gene is TRBV25-1, the J gene TRBJ2-3; the match to TRBD2 covers 10 bases. The receptor's source is a human donor who received an intestinal transplant. The sample here was unstimulated CD8+ T cells sorted from spleen or lymph node cells, taken before intestinal transplant. The DNA of the CDR3 is TGTGCCAGCAGTGAATATAAGGCTAGCGGGAGAGATACGCAGTATTTT. The encoded protein is CASSEYKASGRDTQYF.